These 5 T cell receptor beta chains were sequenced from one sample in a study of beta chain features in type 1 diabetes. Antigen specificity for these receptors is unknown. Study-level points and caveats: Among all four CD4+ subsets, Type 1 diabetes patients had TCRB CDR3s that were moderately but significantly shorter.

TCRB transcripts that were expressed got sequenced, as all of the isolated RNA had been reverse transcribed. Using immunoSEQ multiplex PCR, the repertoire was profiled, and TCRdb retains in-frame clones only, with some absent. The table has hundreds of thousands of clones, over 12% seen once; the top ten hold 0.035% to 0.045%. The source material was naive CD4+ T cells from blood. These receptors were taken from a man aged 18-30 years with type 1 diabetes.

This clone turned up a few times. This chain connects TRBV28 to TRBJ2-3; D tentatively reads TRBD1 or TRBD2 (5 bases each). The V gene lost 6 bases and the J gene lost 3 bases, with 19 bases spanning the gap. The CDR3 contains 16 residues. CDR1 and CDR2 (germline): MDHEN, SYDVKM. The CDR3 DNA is TGTGCCAGCAGACCCAATATTCTAGCAGGGACAGATACGCAGTATTTT. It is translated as CASRPNILAGTDTQYF.

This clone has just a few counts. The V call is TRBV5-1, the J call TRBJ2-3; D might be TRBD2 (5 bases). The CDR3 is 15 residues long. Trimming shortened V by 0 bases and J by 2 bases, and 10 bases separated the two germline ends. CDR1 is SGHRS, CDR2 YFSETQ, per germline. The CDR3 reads CASSLANGDTDTQYF. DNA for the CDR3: TGCGCCAGCAGCTTGGCCAACGGGGACACAGATACGCAGTATTTT.

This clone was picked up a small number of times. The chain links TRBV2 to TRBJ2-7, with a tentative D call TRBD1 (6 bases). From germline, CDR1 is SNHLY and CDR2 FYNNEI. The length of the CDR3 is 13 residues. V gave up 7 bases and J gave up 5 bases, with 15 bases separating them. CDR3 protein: CASNGGRGDEQYF. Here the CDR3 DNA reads TGTGCCAGCAATGGGGGCAGAGGGGACGAGCAGTACTTC.

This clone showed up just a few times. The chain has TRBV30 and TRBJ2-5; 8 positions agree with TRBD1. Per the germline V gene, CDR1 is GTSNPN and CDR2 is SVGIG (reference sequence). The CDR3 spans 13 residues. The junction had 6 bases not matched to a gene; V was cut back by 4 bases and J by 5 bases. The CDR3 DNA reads TGTGCCTGGACCTTGACAGGGGAGGAGACCCAGTACTTC. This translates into CAWTLTGEETQYF. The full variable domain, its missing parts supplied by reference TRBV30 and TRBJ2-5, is SQTIHQWPATLVQPVGSPLSLECTVEGTSNPNLYWYRQAAGRGLQLLFYSVGIGQISSEVPQNLSASRPQDRQFILSSKKLLLSDSGFYLCAWTLTGEETQYFGPGTRLLVL.

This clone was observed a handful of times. CDR3: CSVGHPGANYNEQFF. CDR3 in DNA: TGCAGCGTTGGACATCCCGGGGCGAACTACAATGAGCAGTTCTTC. V is TRBV29-1 and J is TRBJ2-1; possibly TRBD1 or TRBD2 for D (5 bases each). V was clipped by 4 bases and J by 3 bases, with 16 bases between them. The CDR3 has 15 residues. Looked up from germline, CDR1 is SQVTM and CDR2 is ANQGSEA.